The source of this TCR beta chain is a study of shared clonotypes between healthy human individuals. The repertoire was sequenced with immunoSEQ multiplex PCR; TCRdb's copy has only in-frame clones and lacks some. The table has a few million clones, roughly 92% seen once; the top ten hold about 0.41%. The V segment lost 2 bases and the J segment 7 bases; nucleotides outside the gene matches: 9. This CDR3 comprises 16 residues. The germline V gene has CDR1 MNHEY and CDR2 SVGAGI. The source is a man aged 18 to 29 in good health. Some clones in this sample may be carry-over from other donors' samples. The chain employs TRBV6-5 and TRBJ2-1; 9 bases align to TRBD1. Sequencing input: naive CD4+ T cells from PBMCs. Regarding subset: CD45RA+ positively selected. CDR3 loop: CASSYEGTGIRNEQFF. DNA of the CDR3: TGTGCCAGCAGTTACGAGGGGACAGGGATAAGGAATGAGCAGTTCTTC.